One and the same sample provided the 17 T cell receptor beta chains below, sequenced in a study of cytomegalovirus exposure and HLA in healthy donors (dated by TCRdb to the late 2010s). The library was produced with the immunoSEQ multiplex PCR assay. A mixture of 60 forward primers for TCR Vbeta segments and 13 reverse primers for TCR Jbeta segments was used in the multiplex PCR. The immuneACCESS repertoire file appears here via TCRdb, limited to in-frame rearrangements. These files lack a portion of the clones; in checked studies, under half of the deficit traces to unresolved V genes, and the cause of the others is not known. The sample data list 95,000 to 150,000 clones, and more than 60% of these were observed just once. About 4% of the sample rests with the top ten. Sequences were obtained from PBMCs. The source is a woman aged 35 to 49 in good health and CMV-seronegative.

The V and J genes are TRBV12-5 and TRBJ2-1; D is perhaps TRBD1 (5 bases). V was clipped by 0 bases and J by 8 bases, with 17 bases between them. CDR3 length: 16 residues. In germline, CDR1 is LGHNT, CDR2 FRNRAP. The CDR3 bases are TGTGCTAGTGGTTTGGTACTGGGGCCAGGGAACCATGAGCAGTTCTTC. Amino acid sequence: CASGLVLGPGNHEQFF.

The rearrangement links TRBV5-1 to TRBJ2-1; 8 positions agree with TRBD1. Germline V CDR1 and CDR2: SGHRS, YFSETQ. J lost 8 bases, V lost 0 bases, and 7 bases had no gene match. This CDR3 contains 15 residues. Here the CDR3 reads CASSLEGQAAHEQFF. The DNA of the CDR3 is TGCGCCAGCAGCTTGGAGGGACAGGCTGCCCATGAGCAGTTCTTC.

V and J are TRBV28 and TRBJ2-1; 14 bases match TRBD2. Losses at the gene ends were 3 bases for V and 9 bases for J; bases not matched to a gene: 10. The CDR3 spans 17 residues. Germline V gene lookup returns CDR1 MDHEN and CDR2 SYDVKM. CDR3 sequence: CASSFVSGTSGRGEQFF. The DNA of the CDR3 is TGTGCCAGCAGTTTCGTCTCCGGGACTAGCGGGAGAGGTGAGCAGTTCTTC.

CDR3 in amino acids: CASIRGRLNTDTQYF. The DNA for the CDR3 is TGTGCCAGCATTCGCGGCAGACTGAACACAGATACGCAGTATTTT. The genes are TRBV7-8 and TRBJ2-3; D gene uncertain. Germline-derived CDR1 and CDR2 are SGHVS and FQNEAQ. Trimming shortened V by 7 bases and J by 2 bases, and 16 bases separated the two germline ends. The CDR3 consists of 15 residues.

This clone was observed a single time. The V gene is TRBV19, the J gene TRBJ1-1; 9 positions agree with TRBD1. The CDR3 spans 13 residues. The V gene's germline CDR1 is LNHDA and CDR2 SQIVND (reference sequence). The junction had 11 bases not matched to a gene; V was cut back by 7 bases and J by 11 bases. The CDR3 spells CASTATGGASAFF. For the CDR3, the DNA is TGTGCCAGTACCGCAACAGGGGGCGCGTCCGCTTTCTTT.

V usage is TRBV5-4 and J usage is TRBJ1-3, with unresolved D. Germline values: CDR1 SGHNT, CDR2 YYREEE (reference sequence). The CDR3 runs to 13 residues. Trimming removed 2 bases from V and 4 bases from J, with 7 bases in between. CDR3 sequence: CASSLAGGNTIYF. In DNA, the CDR3 is TGTGCCAGCAGCTTAGCGGGCGGAAACACCATATATTTT. Complete variable domain (other parts from reference TRBV5-4 and TRBJ1-3): ETGVTQSPTHLIKTRGQQVTLRCSSQSGHNTVSWYQQALGQGPQFIFQYYREEENGRGNFPPRFSGLQFPNYSSELNVNALELDDSALYLCASSLAGGNTIYFGEGSWLTVV.

The chain has TRBV5-4 and TRBJ2-2; 9 bases are shared with TRBD2. V gave up 0 bases and J gave up 4 bases; unmatched junction bases: 4. The CDR3 runs to 16 residues. Germline loops: CDR1 SGHNT, CDR2 YYREEE (reference sequence). The DNA of the CDR3 is TGTGCCAGCAGCTTGGCGCTAGCGGGGTTCACCGGGGAGCTGTTTTTT. As protein: CASSLALAGFTGELFF.

The genes are TRBV10-3 and TRBJ2-3; 9 bases match TRBD1. The CDR3 totals 15 residues. Trimming removed 7 bases from V and 9 bases from J; junction bases left unmatched: 14. Germline loops: CDR1 ENHRY, CDR2 SYGVKD. Here the CDR3 DNA reads TGTGCCATCACAGAGGAGGGATTCACAGGGGGCACGCAGTATTTT. Protein sequence: CAITEEGFTGGTQYF.

This clone was detected many times. The V and J genes are TRBV19 and TRBJ2-7, with 9 bases fitting TRBD1. Unmatched junction bases numbered 3, after V lost 0 bases and J lost 0 bases. The germline CDR1 and CDR2 sequences are LNHDA and SQIVND (reference sequence). CDR3 length equals 16 residues. The CDR3 loop reads CASSIDPGQGSYEQYF. CDR3 nucleotides: TGTGCCAGTAGTATAGATCCGGGACAGGGCTCCTACGAGCAGTACTTC.

About this clone: The conserved closing phenylalanine or tryptophan is absent in this CDR3, likely reflecting a read error. No DNA is shown, since the ends of the CDR3 on it are uncertain; the CDR3 is the one TCRdb lists. This rearrangement joins TRBV29-1 to TRBJ1-6; TRBD1, the table's D call, lacks a check against the DNA. The CDR3 is 13 residues long, counting both termini. In germline, CDR1 is SQVTM, CDR2 ANQGSEA. CDR3 protein: CSVEVFSGHKEVD.

The chain couples TRBV2 to TRBJ2-2, with D unclear. Germline CDR1 and CDR2: SNHLY and FYNNEI. This CDR3 is built from 12 residues. The germline V and J ends were trimmed by 6 bases and 3 bases, with 5 bases remaining between them. The CDR3 nucleotides read TGTGCCAGCAGCGGAGACACCGGGGAGCTGTTTTTT. As protein: CASSGDTGELFF.

This clone was observed a handful of times. The chain employs TRBV7-3 and TRBJ2-7, with D possibly TRBD2 on 5 matching bases. Germline lookup yields CDR1 SGHTA and CDR2 FQGTGA. V lost 8 bases, J lost 5 bases, and 16 bases lay in between. This CDR3 has 13 amino acids. CDR3 in amino acids: CASSMREHNEQYF. In nucleotides, the CDR3 is TGTGCCAGCTCTATGAGGGAGCATAACGAGCAGTACTTC.

V is TRBV2 and J is TRBJ2-5, with 8 bases that match TRBD2. V was pared by 10 bases and J by 3 bases, with 16 bases of the junction left unmatched. CDR3 length equals 16 residues. CDR1 SNHLY and CDR2 FYNNEI come from the germline V gene. Here the CDR3 reads CATARGLAGPKETQYF. Here the CDR3 DNA reads TGTGCCACCGCCCGGGGATTAGCGGGACCCAAAGAGACCCAGTACTTC.

The chain employs TRBV5-5 and TRBJ2-3; possible D gene TRBD2, 6 bases. The germline V and J ends were trimmed by 4 bases and 8 bases, with 14 bases remaining between them. The V gene's germline CDR1 is SGHKS and CDR2 YYEKEE (reference sequence). The CDR3 loop spans 13 amino acids. Here the CDR3 DNA reads TGTGCCAGCAGCCTTAGTGGGGGAGGTACGCAGTATTTT. Encoded protein: CASSLSGGGTQYF.

This clone was counted once. A read error may account for a junction end that differs from germline. The chain combines TRBV7-9 with TRBJ2-5; 14 nucleotides align to TRBD2. This CDR3 spans 18 amino acids. Germline V CDR1 and CDR2: SEHNR, FQNEAQ (reference sequence). The CDR3 loop is CSSSLGVLTSGRGETQYF. CDR3 in DNA: TGTTCCAGCAGCTTAGGAGTCCTGACTAGCGGGAGGGGAGAGACCCAGTACTTC.

V is TRBV28 and J is TRBJ2-7; TRBD2 matches at 8 bases. With V trimmed by 7 bases and J by 7 bases, 18 bases remained unmatched. CDR1 is MDHEN and CDR2 is SYDVKM in the germline V gene. This CDR3 spans 16 amino acids. CDR3 amino acids: CASTNLGREGRREQYF. The CDR3 DNA is TGTGCCAGCACCAATTTGGGTCGGGAGGGCCGGCGTGAGCAGTACTTC.

The chain uses TRBV28 and TRBJ2-1; possibly TRBD2 for D (5 bases). The V end was cut by 3 bases, the J end by 0 bases, with 15 bases between. CDR3 length equals 17 residues. Per the germline V gene, CDR1 is MDHEN and CDR2 is SYDVKM. The CDR3 is CASSFPLGSVSYNEQFF. In nucleotides, the CDR3 is TGTGCCAGCAGTTTTCCCCTGGGTAGCGTCTCCTACAATGAGCAGTTCTTC.